This is a list of T cell receptor beta chains from one sample in a study of beta chain features in type 1 diabetes. Profiling relied on immunoSEQ multiplex PCR, and the TCRdb table lists in-frame clones only, not all of them. The sample includes over 500,000 clones, 15% seen only once; the top ten take about 0.087%. Input material: naive CD4+ T cells from blood. All receptors derive from a man aged 18 to 29 in good health. CDR3s include the opening cysteine and the closing phenylalanine or tryptophan. Fields, in order: V gene, clone size, J gene, D gene, CDR3 length, CDR3 protein, CDR3 DNA. A D gene is named only where the DNA matches it firmly. Clone size, where shown, is once, few, many, or a class for clones that have expanded.

V gene: TRBV4-1; clone size: -; J gene: TRBJ1-6; D gene: -; CDR3 length: 16; CDR3 protein: CASSSPTQGVRSPLHF; CDR3 DNA: TGCGCCAGCAGCTCACCCACACAGGGAGTTAGATCACCCCTCCACTTT
V gene: TRBV7-9; clone size: -; J gene: TRBJ1-1; D gene: TRBD1; CDR3 length: 15; CDR3 protein: CASSLTQGATREAFF; CDR3 DNA: TGTGCCAGCAGCTTAACGCAGGGGGCCACACGAGAAGCTTTCTTT
V gene: TRBV4-2; clone size: -; J gene: TRBJ1-2; D gene: -; CDR3 length: 15; CDR3 protein: CASSQVGAGEYGYTF; CDR3 DNA: TGTGCCAGCAGCCAAGTGGGGGCAGGGGAGTATGGCTACACCTTC
V gene: TRBV9; clone size: few; J gene: TRBJ2-1; D gene: -; CDR3 length: 13; CDR3 protein: CASSPSPGGKQFF; CDR3 DNA: TGTGCCAGCAGCCCCAGTCCAGGGGGGAAGCAGTTCTTC
V gene: TRBV18; clone size: -; J gene: TRBJ2-5; D gene: TRBD1; CDR3 length: 15; CDR3 protein: CASSPGTGGSETQYF; CDR3 DNA: TGTGCCAGCTCACCCGGGACAGGGGGCTCGGAGACCCAGTACTTC
V gene: TRBV28; clone size: few; J gene: TRBJ2-7; D gene: -; CDR3 length: 15; CDR3 protein: CASVPGQPGGYEQYF; CDR3 DNA: TGTGCCAGCGTCCCTGGACAGCCCGGGGGGTACGAGCAGTACTTC
V gene: TRBV27; clone size: few; J gene: TRBJ2-3; D gene: -; CDR3 length: 15; CDR3 protein: CASGSLGASTDTQYF; CDR3 DNA: TGTGCCAGCGGGAGCCTAGGTGCTAGCACAGATACGCAGTATTTT
V gene: TRBV7-2; clone size: few; J gene: TRBJ2-5; D gene: -; CDR3 length: 13; CDR3 protein: CASSLGPRETQYF; CDR3 DNA: TGTGCCAGCAGCTTAGGACCCCGGGAGACCCAGTACTTC
V gene: TRBV20-1; clone size: few; J gene: TRBJ1-6; D gene: TRBD1; CDR3 length: 11; CDR3 protein: CSARDPGQLHF; CDR3 DNA: TGCAGTGCTAGAGATCCGGGACAGCTCCACTTT
V gene: TRBV7-8; clone size: -; J gene: TRBJ2-3; D gene: -; CDR3 length: 15; CDR3 protein: CASSLFRGPTDTQYF; CDR3 DNA: TGTGCCAGCAGCTTATTTCGGGGGCCCACAGATACGCAGTATTTT
V gene: TRBV20-1; clone size: -; J gene: TRBJ2-4; D gene: -; CDR3 length: 11; CDR3 protein: CSVYGMDIQYF; CDR3 DNA: TGCAGTGTTTACGGGATGGACATTCAGTACTTC
V gene: TRBV28; clone size: -; J gene: TRBJ2-5; D gene: -; CDR3 length: 13; CDR3 protein: CASSETSLNVQYF; CDR3 DNA: TGTGCCAGCAGTGAGACAAGCCTAAACGTCCAGTACTTC
V gene: TRBV6-6; clone size: few; J gene: TRBJ1-5; D gene: TRBD1; CDR3 length: 16; CDR3 protein: CASSYPDRVGSQPQHF; CDR3 DNA: TGTGCCAGCAGTTACCCGGACAGGGTTGGGAGTCAGCCCCAGCATTTT
V gene: TRBV7-2; clone size: -; J gene: TRBJ2-4; D gene: -; CDR3 length: 16; CDR3 protein: CASSFLALGTKNIQYF; CDR3 DNA: TGTGCCAGCAGCTTCCTAGCGTTGGGCACCAAAAACATTCAGTACTTC
V gene: TRBV7-7; clone size: -; J gene: TRBJ2-7; D gene: -; CDR3 length: 13; CDR3 protein: CASSFGQTYEQYF; CDR3 DNA: TGTGCTAGCAGCTTCGGGCAGACCTACGAGCAGTACTTC
V gene: TRBV5-4; clone size: many; J gene: TRBJ2-7; D gene: TRBD1; CDR3 length: 15; CDR3 protein: CASSLEGQGTYEQYF; CDR3 DNA: TGTGCCAGCAGCTTGGAGGGACAGGGGACCTACGAGCAGTACTTC
V gene: TRBV23-1; clone size: -; J gene: TRBJ2-2; D gene: -; CDR3 length: 15; CDR3 protein: CASSLLPKFPGELFF; CDR3 DNA: TGCGCCAGCAGTCTACTACCAAAATTTCCCGGGGAGCTGTTTTTT
V gene: TRBV10-3; clone size: -; J gene: TRBJ2-1; D gene: TRBD2; CDR3 length: 15; CDR3 protein: CAISSSSGRATEQFF; CDR3 DNA: TGTGCCATCAGTTCATCTAGCGGGAGGGCCACTGAGCAGTTCTTC
V gene: TRBV14; clone size: few; J gene: TRBJ2-1; D gene: -; CDR3 length: 16; CDR3 protein: CASSQVPGSSYNEQFF; CDR3 DNA: TGTGCCAGCAGCCAAGTCCCCGGAAGCTCCTACAATGAGCAGTTCTTC
V gene: TRBV28; clone size: few; J gene: TRBJ1-1; D gene: -; CDR3 length: 16; CDR3 protein: CASSLEGVGSNTEAFF; CDR3 DNA: TGTGCCAGCAGTTTGGAAGGGGTCGGCTCGAACACTGAAGCTTTCTTT
V gene: TRBV19; clone size: -; J gene: TRBJ2-1; D gene: TRBD2; CDR3 length: 14; CDR3 protein: CASSPRTRVNEQFF; CDR3 DNA: TGTGCCAGTAGTCCGCGGACTAGAGTCAATGAGCAGTTCTTC
V gene: TRBV7-2; clone size: -; J gene: TRBJ2-1; D gene: TRBD2; CDR3 length: 15; CDR3 protein: CASSFRLAGYNEQFF; CDR3 DNA: TGTGCCAGCAGCTTCCGACTAGCGGGCTACAATGAGCAGTTCTTC
V gene: TRBV12-5; clone size: -; J gene: TRBJ2-5; D gene: TRBD2; CDR3 length: 17; CDR3 protein: CASGLVTREGRKETQYF; CDR3 DNA: TGTGCTAGTGGTTTGGTAACAAGGGAGGGAAGAAAAGAGACCCAGTACTTC
V gene: TRBV18; clone size: -; J gene: TRBJ2-7; D gene: TRBD1; CDR3 length: 15; CDR3 protein: CASSAGTDYAYEQYF; CDR3 DNA: TGTGCCAGCTCAGCCGGGACAGACTATGCCTACGAGCAGTACTTC
V gene: TRBV27; clone size: few; J gene: TRBJ1-5; D gene: TRBD1; CDR3 length: 15; CDR3 protein: CASTTSSSWDSFLHF; CDR3 DNA: TGTGCCAGCACCACAAGTTCTAGTTGGGACAGTTTCCTCCATTTT
V gene: TRBV4-3; clone size: -; J gene: TRBJ2-3; D gene: -; CDR3 length: 17; CDR3 protein: CASSQDRLTTSTDTQYF; CDR3 DNA: TGCGCCAGCAGCCAAGATAGACTGACCACTAGCACAGATACGCAGTATTTT
V gene: TRBV14; clone size: few; J gene: TRBJ2-4; D gene: TRBD1; CDR3 length: 13; CDR3 protein: CASRGTGGHIQYF; CDR3 DNA: TGTGCCAGCAGGGGGACAGGGGGCCACATTCAGTACTTC
V gene: TRBV19; clone size: few; J gene: TRBJ1-5; D gene: -; CDR3 length: 15; CDR3 protein: CASSTASWGISAQHF; CDR3 DNA: TGTGCCAGTAGTACAGCCAGTTGGGGGATCTCGGCCCAGCATTTT
V gene: TRBV4-2; clone size: few; J gene: TRBJ1-1; D gene: -; CDR3 length: 16; CDR3 protein: CASSQERLWMNTEAFF; CDR3 DNA: TGTGCCAGCAGCCAAGAAAGGTTGTGGATGAACACTGAAGCTTTCTTT
V gene: TRBV11-2; clone size: few; J gene: TRBJ1-5; D gene: -; CDR3 length: 15; CDR3 protein: CASSQTGYSNQPQHF; CDR3 DNA: TGTGCCAGCAGTCAGACGGGATATAGCAATCAGCCCCAGCATTTT
V gene: TRBV15; clone size: few; J gene: TRBJ1-2; D gene: -; CDR3 length: 13; CDR3 protein: CATSRQDGGGYTF; CDR3 DNA: TGTGCCACCAGCAGACAGGACGGAGGGGGCTACACCTTC
V gene: TRBV2; clone size: -; J gene: TRBJ1-2; D gene: -; CDR3 length: 13; CDR3 protein: CADTVKYHYGYTF; CDR3 DNA: TGTGCCGACACAGTGAAGTACCACTATGGCTACACCTTC
V gene: TRBV21-1; clone size: -; J gene: TRBJ1-5; D gene: -; CDR3 length: 15; CDR3 protein: CASSKAGSRNQPQHF; CDR3 DNA: TGTGCCAGCAGCAAAGCGGGGAGCCGCAATCAGCCCCAGCATTTT
V gene: TRBV27; clone size: -; J gene: TRBJ1-2; D gene: -; CDR3 length: 11; CDR3 protein: CASRGNYGYTF; CDR3 DNA: TGTGCCAGCAGGGGTAACTATGGCTACACCTTC
V gene: TRBV6-4; clone size: -; J gene: TRBJ1-6; D gene: -; CDR3 length: 13; CDR3 protein: CASSDLGNSPLHF; CDR3 DNA: TGTGCCAGCAGTGACTTGGGTAATTCACCCCTCCACTTT
V gene: TRBV2; clone size: -; J gene: TRBJ2-5; D gene: TRBD1; CDR3 length: 14; CDR3 protein: CASRMTGGRETQYF; CDR3 DNA: TGTGCCAGCAGGATGACAGGGGGCCGAGAGACCCAGTACTTC
V gene: TRBV27; clone size: few; J gene: TRBJ1-1; D gene: -; CDR3 length: 16; CDR3 protein: CASSLSGSFGLTEAFF; CDR3 DNA: TGTGCCAGCAGTTTATCGGGGAGCTTCGGCCTCACTGAAGCTTTCTTT
V gene: TRBV5-1; clone size: few; J gene: TRBJ1-1; D gene: -; CDR3 length: 14; CDR3 protein: CASSFGPGRTEAFF; CDR3 DNA: TGCGCCAGCAGCTTCGGGCCCGGGAGGACTGAAGCTTTCTTT
V gene: TRBV18; clone size: few; J gene: TRBJ2-7; D gene: -; CDR3 length: 14; CDR3 protein: CASSPLAGGDEQYF; CDR3 DNA: TGTGCCAGCTCACCACTAGCAGGGGGGGACGAGCAGTACTTC
V gene: TRBV10-3; clone size: -; J gene: TRBJ1-3; D gene: -; CDR3 length: 17; CDR3 protein: CAISPIGTPDSGNTIYF; CDR3 DNA: TGTGCCATCAGCCCAATAGGGACACCCGACTCTGGAAACACCATATATTTT
V gene: TRBV7-2; clone size: -; J gene: TRBJ1-1; D gene: -; CDR3 length: 13; CDR3 protein: CASSAPRPTEAFF; CDR3 DNA: TGTGCCAGCAGCGCCCCACGGCCCACTGAAGCTTTCTTT
V gene: TRBV5-5; clone size: -; J gene: TRBJ2-3; D gene: TRBD2; CDR3 length: 16; CDR3 protein: CASSLSSGASTDTQYF; CDR3 DNA: TGTGCCAGCAGCTTGTCTAGCGGGGCCAGCACAGATACGCAGTATTTT
V gene: TRBV5-6; clone size: -; J gene: TRBJ1-5; D gene: TRBD1; CDR3 length: 16; CDR3 protein: CASSSLGTVSNQPQHF; CDR3 DNA: TGTGCCAGCAGCTCCCTAGGGACAGTTAGCAATCAGCCCCAGCATTTT
V gene: TRBV5-1; clone size: -; J gene: TRBJ2-2; D gene: TRBD1; CDR3 length: 15; CDR3 protein: CASSIRTGTTGELFF; CDR3 DNA: TGCGCCAGCAGCATCCGGACAGGGACCACCGGGGAGCTGTTTTTT
V gene: TRBV28; clone size: -; J gene: TRBJ2-1; D gene: TRBD1; CDR3 length: 16; CDR3 protein: CASSSSGQGRDNEQFF; CDR3 DNA: TGTGCCAGCAGTTCATCCGGACAGGGAAGGGACAATGAGCAGTTCTTC
V gene: TRBV5-1; clone size: few; J gene: TRBJ2-1; D gene: -; CDR3 length: 13; CDR3 protein: CASRLEGSPMQFF; CDR3 DNA: TGCGCCAGCAGACTGGAGGGTTCCCCAATGCAGTTCTTC
V gene: TRBV29-1; clone size: few; J gene: TRBJ2-3; D gene: TRBD2; CDR3 length: 18; CDR3 protein: CSVEGSGGSIFSTDTQYF; CDR3 DNA: TGCAGCGTTGAGGGTAGCGGGGGGTCAATTTTTAGCACAGATACGCAGTATTTT
V gene: TRBV6-6; clone size: -; J gene: TRBJ2-3; D gene: -; CDR3 length: 16; CDR3 protein: CASSTRGAGSRGTQYF; CDR3 DNA: TGTGCCAGCAGTACTCGGGGGGCTGGCTCCCGGGGGACGCAGTATTTT
V gene: TRBV5-4; clone size: -; J gene: TRBJ1-2; D gene: -; CDR3 length: 14; CDR3 protein: CASSMAIERYGYTF; CDR3 DNA: TGTGCCAGCAGCATGGCTATCGAACGCTATGGCTACACCTTC
V gene: TRBV28; clone size: few; J gene: TRBJ1-2; D gene: TRBD1; CDR3 length: 15; CDR3 protein: CASSLHGTGNKGYTF; CDR3 DNA: TGTGCCAGCAGTTTGCACGGGACAGGGAATAAGGGCTACACCTTC
V gene: TRBV29-1; clone size: few; J gene: TRBJ1-1; D gene: -; CDR3 length: 11; CDR3 protein: CSVVPVGEAFF; CDR3 DNA: TGCAGCGTTGTGCCCGTAGGTGAAGCTTTCTTT